These 20 T cell receptor beta chains came from one sample sequenced in a study of post-analysis software for immune sequencing data (dated by TCRdb to between 2015 and 2017). The paper's findings and limits, for the study overall: Patients showed significantly higher frequencies than controls for several TRBV segments, among them TRBV5-6, TRBV5-1 and TRBV20-1.

Libraries were made using PCR. The instrument given in TCRdb is Illumina HiSeq 2500. To reduce PCR and sequencing biases, unique molecular identifiers were incorporated into the TCR beta cDNA libraries. The public reads were reanalyzed by TCRdb: fastp trimming at Q25, MiXCR alignment, in-frame beta chains only. Entries that share a CDR3 protein sequence are merged under the most common genes and DNA. The sample data list roughly 730,000 distinct CDR3 sequences, and about 27% of these were observed just once. Jointly, the top ten make up roughly 0.57% of the sample. Which antigens these TCRs recognize remains unknown. Sequencing was performed on blood. Receptor source: a girl under 18 with multiple sclerosis.

This clonotype was counted a single time. The rearrangement joins TRBV5-5 to TRBJ2-2; D gene ambiguous. The germline V and J ends were trimmed by 3 bases and 0 bases, with 9 bases remaining between them. This CDR3 comprises 15 residues. The germline CDR1 and CDR2 sequences are SGHKS and YYEKEE (reference sequence). CDR3 DNA: TGTGCCAGCAGCTGGATCGGTGCGAACACCGGGGAGCTGTTTTTT. Its translation is CASSWIGANTGELFF.

The chain combines TRBV10-3 with TRBJ2-3; the D gene is possibly TRBD2 (5 bases). The CDR3 has 14 residues. Germline loops: CDR1 ENHRY, CDR2 SYGVKD. V was cut by 6 bases and J by 2 bases, with 12 bases left in between. DNA for the CDR3: TGTGCCATCAGCTTGTCGAGGGACACAGATACGCAGTATTTT. Its protein product is CAISLSRDTDTQYF.

At least ten counts were recorded for this clonotype. This chain links TRBV29-1 with TRBJ2-5, with D uncertain. This CDR3 is 11 amino acids long. Germline values: CDR1 SQVTM, CDR2 ANQGSEA. V lost 6 bases to trimming and J lost 5 bases, with 10 bases between them. For the CDR3, the DNA is TGCAGCGTCCCCGTCGGGGAGACCCAGTACTTC. This encodes CSVPVGETQYF.

This chain uses TRBV20-1 with TRBJ2-5; TRBD1 is a possible D gene (6 bases). V was cut by 0 bases and J by 11 bases, with 25 bases left in between. Per the germline V gene, CDR1 is DFQATT and CDR2 is SNEGSKA (reference sequence). This CDR3 spans 16 amino acids. The CDR3: CSARDLDSYTYNEQYF. The CDR3 coding sequence is TGCAGTGCTAGAGATCTGGACAGCTACACCTACAATGAGCAGTACTTC.

In regard to this clonotype: It may be a read error: a sequence one base away is much more abundant. The CDR3 loop reads CVISPLAGTDTQYF. As DNA, the CDR3 is TGTGTCATCAGCCCTCTAGCGGGCACAGATACGCAGTATTTT. This chain connects TRBV10-3 to TRBJ2-3, with TRBD2 matching over 7 bases. The CDR3 totals 14 residues. CDR1 is ENHRY and CDR2 is SYGVKD in the germline V gene.

This clonotype was picked up a small number of times. In nucleotides, the CDR3 is TGTGCCAGCAGCTTAGGAGTGGGCCTAGCGGTTAACAATGAGCAGTTCTTC. Translating gives CASSLGVGLAVNNEQFF. The chain is built from TRBV7-2 and TRBJ2-1, with TRBD2 matching over 7 bases. Germline V gene data show CDR1 as SGHTA and CDR2 as FQGNSA. V trimming: 1 base; J trimming: 5 bases; junction bases outside the gene matches: 11. The CDR3 spans 17 residues.

Details on this clonotype: This may come from a read error, since a much larger clone is one base off. The CDR3, as DNA: TGTGCCAGCAGCTTAGGGTCGGGAATTGGCTCAGGTACGCAGTATTTT. Translating gives CASSLGSGIGSGTQYF. The rearrangement links TRBV7-2 to TRBJ2-3, with a possible D match to TRBD2 (5 bases). The CDR3 consists of 16 residues. CDR1 and CDR2 (germline): SGHTA, FQGNSA. Deletions cut 1 base from V and 8 bases from J, with 19 bases between.

This clonotype turned up a few times. This chain links TRBV7-9 with TRBJ2-5; 9 bases are shared with TRBD2. The DNA end lines up better with TRBJ2-7; the J call may be wrong. Germline CDR1 is SEHNR and CDR2 is FQNEAQ (reference sequence). This CDR3 contains 15 residues. DNA of the CDR3: TGTGCCAGCAGCAATAGCGGGAGTCCCCTCTACGAGCAGTACTTC. This codes for CASSNSGSPLYEQYF.

The table lists this clonotype with a few counts. The chain employs TRBV7-2 and TRBJ1-2; D gene uncertain. Germline values: CDR1 SGHTA, CDR2 FQGNSA. V lost 1 base and J 4 bases, leaving 13 bases between the germline ends. The length of the CDR3 is 15 residues. CDR3: CTSSLGGQASYGYTF. The CDR3 bases are TGTACCAGCAGCTTAGGTGGCCAGGCGAGCTATGGCTACACCTTC.

The table lists this clonotype with a few counts. The J gene is TRBJ1-4, the V gene TRBV7-9, with TRBD1 identical over 8 bases. CDR3 length: 16 residues. V was clipped by 4 bases and J by 5 bases; unmatched bases: 9. Germline V gene data show CDR1 as SEHNR and CDR2 as FQNEAQ (reference sequence). CDR3: CASSSGQVLGNEKLFF. CDR3 sequence (DNA): TGTGCCAGCAGCTCGGGACAGGTCCTTGGCAATGAAAAACTGTTTTTT.

This clonotype has only a few counts. The chain employs TRBV9 and TRBJ2-3, with 10 nucleotides matching TRBD2. Germline loops: CDR1 SGDLS, CDR2 YYNGEE. The junction had 6 bases not matched to a gene; V was cut back by 0 bases and J by 2 bases. The CDR3 extends over 17 amino acids. CDR3 amino acids: CASSVDPAGGLTDTQYF. Here the CDR3 DNA reads TGTGCCAGCAGCGTAGACCCAGCGGGGGGGCTCACAGATACGCAGTATTTT.

The V gene is TRBV5-1, the J gene TRBJ2-1; TRBD2 is a possible D gene (5 bases). Germline V gives CDR1 SGHRS, CDR2 YFSETQ. Between the trimmed V and J ends, which lost 1 base and 4 bases, there was a span of 18 bases. The CDR3 length is 17 residues. CDR3 in DNA: TGCGCCAGCAGCTTGTCGGTCCGAAATGGAGGATACAATGAGCAGTTCTTC. Translation gives CASSLSVRNGGYNEQFF.

The sample holds a few counts of this clonotype. The chain links TRBV28 to TRBJ2-3; D call uncertain. The germline CDR1 and CDR2 sequences are MDHEN and SYDVKM. This CDR3 has 13 residues. V lost 8 bases and J 4 bases, leaving 13 bases between the germline ends. The CDR3 loop is CASGRGRADTQYF. Written as DNA, the CDR3 is TGTGCCAGCGGCCGCGGACGTGCAGATACGCAGTATTTT.

This clonotype is a singleton in its sample. The junction does not match germline at one end; this may be a read error. The CDR3, as DNA: TGTACCAGCAGCAGCGGAGGTACTCGCACAGATACGCAGTATTTT. It specifies CTSSSGGTRTDTQYF. This chain connects TRBV11-2 to TRBJ2-3, with a weak D call TRBD2 (5 bases). The germline V gene has CDR1 SGHAT and CDR2 FQNNGV. This CDR3 spans 15 amino acids.

This clonotype occurred many times. V usage is TRBV6-6 and J usage is TRBJ2-5, with TRBD1 as a possible D gene (6 bases). Germline values: CDR1 MNHNY, CDR2 SVGAGI (reference sequence). CDR3 length: 12 residues. The V and J ends lost 6 bases and 5 bases respectively, with 10 bases between them. The CDR3 sequence is CASRLTGETQYF. The CDR3 DNA reads TGTGCCAGCAGACTAACAGGGGAGACCCAGTACTTC.

This clonotype was found many times. The V gene is TRBV7-9, the J gene TRBJ2-5, with a weak D call TRBD1 (5 bases). The CDR3 covers 14 residues. Trimming removed 1 base from V and 3 bases from J, with 9 bases in between. Germline loops: CDR1 SEHNR, CDR2 FQNEAQ (reference sequence). CDR3 loop: CASSLVGREETQYF. The CDR3 coding sequence is TGTGCCAGCAGCTTAGTCGGCAGGGAAGAGACCCAGTACTTC.

This clonotype was seen a handful of times. The J gene is TRBJ2-5, the V gene TRBV20-1; D possibly matches TRBD1 or TRBD2 (6 bases each). V was trimmed by 6 bases and J by 1 base, leaving 24 bases between them. CDR1 and CDR2 from the germline V gene are DFQATT and SNEGSKA (reference sequence). The CDR3 length is 17 residues. CDR3 coding DNA: TGCAGTGCCCCAACCTCAGGGGAGGTCTGGATCCAAGAGACCCAGTACTTC. The encoded protein is CSAPTSGEVWIQETQYF.

The V call is TRBV29-1, the J call TRBJ2-1; D is unresolved. Germline V CDR1 and CDR2: SQVTM, ANQGSEA. CDR3 length: 13 residues. Between the trimmed V and J ends, which lost 4 bases and 2 bases, there was a span of 9 bases. The CDR3 sequence is CSVVASTYNEQFF. CDR3 bases: TGCAGCGTTGTGGCAAGTACCTACAATGAGCAGTTCTTC.

The V call is TRBV14, the J call TRBJ1-1; D is undetermined. This CDR3 comprises 12 residues. V shed 0 bases and J shed 10 bases, with 9 bases lying between them. Germline assignment: CDR1 SGHDN and CDR2 FVKESK. As DNA, the CDR3 is TGTGCCAGCAGCCAAGAGGTCCCCCCAGCTTTCTTT. Encoded protein: CASSQEVPPAFF.

This clonotype has just a few counts. The chain links TRBV13 to TRBJ2-7; D unclear. Trimming left V 5 bases short and J 4 bases short, with 12 bases between. Germline assignment: CDR1 PRHDT and CDR2 FYEKMQ (reference sequence). The CDR3 spans 13 residues. The chain's CDR3 is CASSPQFEYEQYF. CDR3 nucleotide sequence: TGTGCCAGCAGCCCCCAGTTCGAGTACGAGCAGTACTTC.